This T cell receptor (beta chain) comes out of a study of neoadjuvant anti-PD-1 for oral cavity cancer. TCRdb's copy holds only in-frame clones and misses some; the assay was immunoSEQ multiplex PCR. The table shows some 29,000 clones, with about 80% occurring only once. Germline lookup yields CDR1 SGDLS and CDR2 YYNGEE. The CDR3 spans 13 residues. The V and J ends lost 2 bases and 0 bases respectively, with 6 bases between them. The time point is: after neoadjuvant nivolumab, at surgical resection. As concerns this clone: What it binds is unknown.

Study results and limitations: Only three patients per response group were TCR-analyzed; validation needed.

The rearrangement joins TRBV9 to TRBJ2-7; no clear D gene. This clonotype was obtained from a person aged 40 to 85 with oral cavity squamous cell carcinoma. Material: PBMCs, obtained after nivolumab (anti-PD-1) treatment. The CDR3 nucleotides read TGTGCCAGCAGCGTTGGTTTCTCCTACGAGCAGTACTTC. Protein sequence: CASSVGFSYEQYF.